The 29 T cell receptor beta chains below were found in one sample sequenced in a study of control samples from healthy donors and cancer patients. Sequencing was performed with immunoSEQ multiplex PCR; in TCRdb, only in-frame clones are kept and a portion is missing. There are roughly 100,000 clones in the sample; more than 85% occur only once, and about 18% lies in the top ten. Material: PBMCs. The receptors stem from a man between 60 and 75 years old with lung cancer.

The chain uses TRBV6-5 and TRBJ2-7, with D unresolved. V was pared by 6 bases and J by 0 bases, with 9 bases between. Germline CDR1 and CDR2: MNHEY and SVGAGI. This CDR3 spans 13 amino acids. This CDR3 is CASSLTSSYEQYV. In DNA form, the CDR3 reads TGTGCCAGCAGCCTGACAAGCTCCTACGAGCAGTACGTC.

The V gene is TRBV25-1, the J gene TRBJ1-1, with 10 bases identical to TRBD1. This CDR3 spans 16 amino acids. The germline V gene encodes CDR1 MGHDK and CDR2 SYGVNS. Germline trimming cut 0 bases from V and 5 bases from J; bases unmatched to any gene: 6. The CDR3, as DNA: TGTGCCAGCAGTGAATATGGGACAGGGGCGGGAACTGAAGCTTTCTTT. Encoded protein: CASSEYGTGAGTEAFF.

V gene TRBV18 combines with J gene TRBJ2-3, with 9 nucleotides matching TRBD2. The CDR3 loop spans 14 amino acids. Per the germline V gene, CDR1 is KGHSH and CDR2 is LQKENI. With 5 bases clipped from V and 1 base from J, the junction kept 1 base outside the gene matches. CDR3 nucleotide sequence: TGTGCCAGCTCATCTAGCGGGGGCACAGATACGCAGTATTTT. This sequence encodes CASSSSGGTDTQYF.

This sequence joins TRBV10-1 and TRBJ2-3, with D tentatively TRBD1 (6 bases). The CDR3 runs to 14 residues. Trimming stripped 3 bases from V and 1 base from J, with 8 bases between. Germline CDR1 and CDR2: WNHNN and SYGVQD (reference sequence). The DNA of the CDR3 is TGCGCCAGCAGTGATCAGGGGCGCACAGATACGCAGTATTTT. Protein: CASSDQGRTDTQYF.

This clone appeared once. The rearrangement links TRBV18 to TRBJ1-1; possibly TRBD1 for D (5 bases). Germline V gives CDR1 KGHSH, CDR2 LQKENI. V was pared by 3 bases and J by 1 base, with 6 bases between. This CDR3 region has 13 residues. The chain's CDR3 is CASSPGGNTEAFF. In nucleotides, the CDR3 is TGTGCCAGCTCACCGGGGGGGAACACTGAAGCTTTCTTT.

The chain recombines TRBV3-1 (or the pseudogene TRBV3-2) with TRBJ2-1; tentative D call: TRBD1 (5 bases). The CDR3 contains 13 residues. CDR1 and CDR2 from the germline V gene are LGHDT and YNNKEL (reference sequence). V was pared by 5 bases and J by 8 bases, with 13 bases between. DNA for the CDR3: TGTGCCAGCAGCTCAGCAGGGTTGGATGAGCAGTTCTTC. Residues: CASSSAGLDEQFF.

The chain carries TRBV5-1 and TRBJ1-3, with unresolved D. CDR1 is SGHRS and CDR2 is YFSETQ in the germline V gene. V lost 4 bases to trimming and J lost 2 bases, with 10 bases between them. This CDR3 has 14 residues. CDR3 coding DNA: TGCGCCAGCAGCCAGGCTGGAACTGGAAACACCATATATTTT. This encodes CASSQAGTGNTIYF.

The CDR3 protein is CASSTLRREGPEAFF. Here the CDR3 DNA reads TGTGCCAGCAGTACCCTTCGAAGGGAGGGCCCTGAAGCTTTCTTT. The J gene is TRBJ1-1, the V gene TRBV6-5; D is unclear. CDR1 is MNHEY and CDR2 is SVGAGI in the germline V gene. V was pared by 5 bases and J by 6 bases, with 19 bases between. The CDR3 totals 15 residues.

V is TRBV5-4 and J is TRBJ1-1, with 9 bases lining up with TRBD1. Trimming at V came to 4 bases and at J to 5 bases, leaving 9 bases not matched to a gene. The CDR3 sequence is 15 residues long. The V gene's germline CDR1 is SGHNT and CDR2 YYREEE (reference sequence). Written as DNA, the CDR3 is TGTGCCAGCAGCGGGGGGGACAGGGTCGAAACTGAAGCTTTCTTT. Encoded protein: CASSGGDRVETEAFF.

CDR3 amino acids: CASSRLYNEQFF. CDR3 sequence (DNA): TGTGCCAGCTCACGCCTCTACAATGAGCAGTTCTTC. V and J are TRBV18 and TRBJ2-1; no definite D call. The CDR3 loop spans 12 amino acids. Germline-derived CDR1 and CDR2 are KGHSH and LQKENI. V was clipped by 4 bases and J by 3 bases, with 4 bases between them. Filled out from reference TRBV18 and TRBJ2-1, the complete variable domain reads NAGVMQNPRHLVRRRGQEARLRCSPMKGHSHVYWYRQLPEEGLKFMVYLQKENIIDESGMPKERFSAEFPKEGPSILRIQQVVRGDSAAYFCASSRLYNEQFFGPGTRLTVL.

V usage is TRBV6-2 or TRBV6-3 and J usage is TRBJ2-1, with TRBD2 identical over 8 bases. J gave up 6 bases and V 0 bases, and 10 bases lay outside the gene matches. Germline values: CDR1 MNHEY, CDR2 SVGEGT. CDR3 length: 17 amino acids. CDR3: CASSYSAGRGGPNEQFF. In nucleotides, the CDR3 is TGTGCCAGCAGTTACTCCGCCGGCCGGGGGGGGCCCAATGAGCAGTTCTTC.

This chain connects TRBV11-2 to TRBJ2-2, with D uncertain. Germline V gene sequence: CDR1 SGHAT, CDR2 FQNNGV. V was pared by 6 bases and J by 2 bases, with 13 bases between. CDR3 length: 15 amino acids. The CDR3 region is CASRVSSLNTGELFF. CDR3 coding DNA: TGTGCCAGCAGGGTGTCCTCTCTCAACACCGGGGAGCTGTTTTTT.

J is TRBJ2-2 and V is TRBV7-3; unclear D gene. With 1 base removed from V and 6 bases from J, the gap between germline ends came to 6 bases. The CDR3 sequence is 13 residues long. CDR1 and CDR2 from the germline V gene are SGHTA and FQGTGA. CDR3 sequence (DNA): TGTGCCAGCAGCTTAAGTAGTTCCGGGGAGCTGTTTTTT. Its translation is CASSLSSSGELFF. Supplemented by reference TRBV7-3 and TRBJ2-2, the full variable domain reads GAGVSQTPSNKVTEKGKYVELRCDPISGHTALYWYRQSLGQGPEFLIYFQGTGAADDSGLPNDRFFAVRPEGSVSTLKIQRTERGDSAVYLCASSLSSSGELFFGEGSRLTVL.

The genes are TRBV14 and TRBJ1-1, with 10 nucleotides matching TRBD1. The CDR3 loop spans 15 amino acids. V gave up 3 bases and J gave up 5 bases; unmatched junction bases: 6. In germline, CDR1 is SGHDN, CDR2 FVKESK. The CDR3 protein is CASSHPRDRGTEAFF. The CDR3, as DNA: TGTGCCAGCAGCCACCCCAGGGACAGGGGAACTGAAGCTTTCTTT.

V gene TRBV3-1 (or the pseudogene TRBV3-2) combines with J gene TRBJ1-5, with TRBD1 matching 7 bases. CDR3 length: 18 residues. Germline CDR1 reads LGHDT; CDR2 reads YNNKEL (reference sequence). V lost 4 bases and J lost 0; bases outside the gene matches: 12. CDR3 nucleotides: TGTGCCAGCAGCCCCCCAAAAACGGGACAGTATAGCAATCAGCCCCAGCATTTT. Protein: CASSPPKTGQYSNQPQHF.

The CDR3 reads CSVVEGGTEAFF. Written as DNA, the CDR3 is TGCAGCGTTGTAGAGGGCGGCACTGAAGCTTTCTTT. The chain couples TRBV29-1 to TRBJ1-1; D is ambiguous. From germline, CDR1 is SQVTM and CDR2 ANQGSEA. The V gene lost 4 bases and the J gene lost 4 bases, with 10 bases spanning the gap. The CDR3 length is 12 residues.

This clone was picked up many times. The chain combines TRBV2 with TRBJ1-5; TRBD1 is a possible D gene (6 bases). V was shortened by 3 bases and J by 1 base, with 10 bases between the two germline ends. The germline gives CDR1 SNHLY, CDR2 FYNNEI. The CDR3 loop spans 15 amino acids. The CDR3 bases are TGTGCCAGCAGTGACCAGGGGTTCAGCAATCAGCCCCAGCATTTT. Protein sequence: CASSDQGFSNQPQHF.

The chain recombines TRBV5-1 with TRBJ1-2, with D unclear. CDR1 SGHRS and CDR2 YFSETQ come from the germline V gene. This CDR3 has 14 residues. Between the trimmed V and J ends, which lost 7 bases and 8 bases, there was a span of 21 bases. CDR3 nucleotide sequence: TGCGCCAGCGCTCCGGGAACCTCATCCTACGGCTACACCTTC. It codes for CASAPGTSSYGYTF.

The CDR3 DNA reads as TGTGCCAGTAGTGATGCCGGGACAGGGGTTTACACTGAAGCTTTCTTT. It specifies CASSDAGTGVYTEAFF. The chain uses TRBV19 and TRBJ1-1, with 10 nucleotides matching TRBD1. J was trimmed by 3 bases and V by 5 bases; bases with no gene match: 9. Germline V lookup: CDR1 LNHDA, CDR2 SQIVND (reference sequence). The CDR3 is 16 amino acids.

This rearrangement joins TRBV7-3 to TRBJ2-2, with unresolved D. This CDR3 has 14 residues. CDR1 SGHTA and CDR2 FQGTGA come from the germline V gene. Trimming stripped 5 bases from V and 1 base from J, with 8 bases between. The CDR3 sequence: CASSLNWNTGELFF. CDR3 in DNA: TGTGCCAGCAGCCTAAATTGGAACACCGGGGAGCTGTTTTTT.

The chain recombines TRBV2 with TRBJ1-2; the D is unclear. The CDR3 is 12 residues long. Trimming shortened V by 8 bases and J by 10 bases, and 17 bases separated the two germline ends. The germline gives CDR1 SNHLY, CDR2 FYNNEI. As DNA, the CDR3 is TGTGCCAGCGGAAAAGACGTGGGGATCTACACCTTC. Amino acid sequence: CASGKDVGIYTF.

The genes are TRBV5-4 and TRBJ1-2; TRBD1 matches at 10 bases. V trimming: 4 bases; J trimming: 4 bases; junction bases outside the gene matches: 16. The germline V gene has CDR1 SGHNT and CDR2 YYREEE (reference sequence). CDR3 length: 18 residues. CDR3 nucleotides: TGTGCCAGCAGCGACCGGGACAGGGGTACCATCGGCAGCTATGGCTACACCTTC. Protein: CASSDRDRGTIGSYGYTF.

This clone came up a few times. This chain uses TRBV6-5 with TRBJ2-1; 7 bases line up with TRBD1. The germline V gene encodes CDR1 MNHEY and CDR2 SVGAGI. CDR3 length: 15 amino acids. V was pared by 2 bases and J by 4 bases, with 5 bases of the junction left unmatched. In nucleotides, the CDR3 is TGTGCCAGCAGTTACCGGGACAGAACTTACAATGAGCAGTTCTTC. Encoded protein: CASSYRDRTYNEQFF.

The chain carries TRBV7-9 and TRBJ2-7; TRBD1 might be the D (5 bases). V was clipped by 6 bases and J by 2 bases, with 14 bases between them. The CDR3 is 14 residues long. Per germline, CDR1 SEHNR and CDR2 FQNEAQ (reference sequence). The CDR3 nucleotides read TGTGCCAGCAGTCCCAAGACACAGGCCTACGAGCAGTACGTC. Its translation: CASSPKTQAYEQYV.

This sequence joins TRBV5-4 and TRBJ1-1, with unresolved D. V was pared by 3 bases and J by 5 bases, with 11 bases between. Germline V CDR1 and CDR2: SGHNT, YYREEE (reference sequence). The CDR3 is made up of 13 amino acids. In DNA form, the CDR3 reads TGTGCCAGCAGCTCCAATCATGATACTGAAGCTTTCTTT. It codes for CASSSNHDTEAFF.

The genes are TRBV5-6 and TRBJ2-3; TRBD1 aligns across 9 bases. This CDR3 spans 18 amino acids. After removal of 0 bases from V and 3 bases from J, the junction contained 11 bases not matched to a gene. Germline V gene lookup returns CDR1 SGHDT and CDR2 YYEEEE. CDR3 in DNA: TGTGCCAGCAGCTTGGGGACCACCGGGACAGGGTCGACAGATACGCAGTATTTT. As protein: CASSLGTTGTGSTDTQYF.

This clone was seen a single time. This sequence joins TRBV9 and TRBJ1-4; tentatively, D is TRBD1 (6 bases). The CDR3 length is 15 residues. V lost 3 bases and J lost 4, with 13 bases in between. Germline CDR1 and CDR2: SGDLS and YYNGEE. In DNA, the CDR3 is TGTGCCAGCAGCGGCCCGGACAGACTTAATGAAAAACTGTTTTTT. Its translation is CASSGPDRLNEKLFF.

The chain recombines TRBV10-1 with TRBJ2-1; maybe TRBD2 (6 bases). With 4 bases removed from V and 4 bases from J, the gap between germline ends came to 14 bases. The CDR3 covers 15 residues. Germline loops: CDR1 WNHNN, CDR2 SYGVQD (reference sequence). CDR3 DNA: TGCGCCAGCAGTGGAGCAGGACTAAATTACAATGAGCAGTTCTTC. The encoded protein is CASSGAGLNYNEQFF.

The chain joins TRBV4-1 to TRBJ2-7, with 8 nucleotides matching TRBD1. This CDR3 has 15 amino acids. The germline V gene has CDR1 MGHRA and CDR2 YSYEKL. V lost 3 bases to trimming and J lost 5 bases; unmatched junction nucleotides: 9. The CDR3 bases are TGCGCCAGCAGCCAGGACAGGGTGTTAACGAACGAGCAGTACTTC. The encoded protein is CASSQDRVLTNEQYF.